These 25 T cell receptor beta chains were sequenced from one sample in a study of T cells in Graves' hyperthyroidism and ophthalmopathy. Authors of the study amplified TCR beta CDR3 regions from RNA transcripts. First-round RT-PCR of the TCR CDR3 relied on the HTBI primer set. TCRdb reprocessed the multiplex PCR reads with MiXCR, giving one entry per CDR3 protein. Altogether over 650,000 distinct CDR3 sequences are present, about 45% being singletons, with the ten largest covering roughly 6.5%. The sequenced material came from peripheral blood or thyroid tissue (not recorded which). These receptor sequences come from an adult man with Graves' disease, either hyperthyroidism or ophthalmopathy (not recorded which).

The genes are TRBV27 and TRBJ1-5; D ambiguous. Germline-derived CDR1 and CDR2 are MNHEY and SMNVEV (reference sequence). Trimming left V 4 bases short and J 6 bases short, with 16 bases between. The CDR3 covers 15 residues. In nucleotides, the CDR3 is TGTGCCAGCAGTTCCCCCGGAGACTTGAGTCAGCCCCAGCATTTT. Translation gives CASSSPGDLSQPQHF.

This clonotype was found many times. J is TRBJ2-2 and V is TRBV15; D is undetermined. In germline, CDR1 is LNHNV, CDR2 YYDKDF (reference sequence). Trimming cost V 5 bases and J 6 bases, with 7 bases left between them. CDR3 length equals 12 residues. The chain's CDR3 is CATSFGSGELFF. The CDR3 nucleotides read TGTGCCACCAGCTTTGGGTCCGGGGAGCTGTTTTTT.

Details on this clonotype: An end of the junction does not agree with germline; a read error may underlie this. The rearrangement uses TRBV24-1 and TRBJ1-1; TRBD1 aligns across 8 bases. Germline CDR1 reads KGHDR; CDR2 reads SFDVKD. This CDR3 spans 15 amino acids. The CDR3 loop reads CASSPQTGASTEAFF. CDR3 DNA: TGTGCCAGCAGTCCCCAGACAGGGGCAAGCACTGAAGCTTTCTTT.

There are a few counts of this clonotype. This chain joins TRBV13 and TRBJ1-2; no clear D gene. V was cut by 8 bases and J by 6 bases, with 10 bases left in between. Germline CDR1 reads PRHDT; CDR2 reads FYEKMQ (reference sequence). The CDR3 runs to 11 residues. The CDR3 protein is CASGISNGYTF. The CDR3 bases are TGTGCCAGCGGAATAAGTAATGGCTACACCTTC.

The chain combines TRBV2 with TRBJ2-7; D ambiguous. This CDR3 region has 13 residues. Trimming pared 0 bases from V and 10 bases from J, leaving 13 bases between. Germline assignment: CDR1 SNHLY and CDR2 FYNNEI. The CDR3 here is CASSEALRHGQYF. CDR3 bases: TGTGCCAGCAGTGAAGCGCTTCGCCATGGACAGTACTTC. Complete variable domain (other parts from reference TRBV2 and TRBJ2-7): EPEVTQTPSHQVTQMGQEVILRCVPISNHLYFYWYRQILGQKVEFLVSFYNNEISEKSEIFDDQFSVERPDGSNFTLKIRSTKLEDSAMYFCASSEALRHGQYFGPGTRLTVT.

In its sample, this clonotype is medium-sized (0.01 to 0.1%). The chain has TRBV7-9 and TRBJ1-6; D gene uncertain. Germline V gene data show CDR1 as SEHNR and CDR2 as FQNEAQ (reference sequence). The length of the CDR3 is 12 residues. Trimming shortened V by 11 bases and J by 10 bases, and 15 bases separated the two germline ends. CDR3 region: CAVSAFGSPLHF. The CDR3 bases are TGTGCCGTCTCAGCGTTCGGGTCACCCCTCCACTTT.

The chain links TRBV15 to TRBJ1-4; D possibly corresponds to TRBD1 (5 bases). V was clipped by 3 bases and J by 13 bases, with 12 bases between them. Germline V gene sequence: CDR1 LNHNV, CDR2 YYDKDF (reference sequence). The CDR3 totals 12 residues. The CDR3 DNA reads TGTGCCACCAGCAGTAGTCAGGGCGTACTGTTTTTT. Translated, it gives CATSSSQGVLFF.

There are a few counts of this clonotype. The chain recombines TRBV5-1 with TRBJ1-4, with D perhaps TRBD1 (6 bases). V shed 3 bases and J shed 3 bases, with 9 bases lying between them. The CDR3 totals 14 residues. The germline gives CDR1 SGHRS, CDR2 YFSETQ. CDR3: CASSSGAANEKLFF. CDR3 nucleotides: TGCGCCAGCAGCTCAGGGGCGGCTAATGAAAAACTGTTTTTT.

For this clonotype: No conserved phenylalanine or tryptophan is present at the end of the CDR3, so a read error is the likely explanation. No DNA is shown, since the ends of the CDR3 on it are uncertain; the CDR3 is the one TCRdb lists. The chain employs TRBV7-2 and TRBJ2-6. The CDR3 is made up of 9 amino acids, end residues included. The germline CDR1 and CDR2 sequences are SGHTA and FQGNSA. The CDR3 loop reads CASSLGRQQ.

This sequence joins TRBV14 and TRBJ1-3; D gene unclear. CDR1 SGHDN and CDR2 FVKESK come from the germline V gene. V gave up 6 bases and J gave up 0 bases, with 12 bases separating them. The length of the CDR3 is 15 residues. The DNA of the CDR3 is TGTGCCAGCAGAAATCAGGAAGCCTCTGGAAACACCATATATTTT. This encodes CASRNQEASGNTIYF.

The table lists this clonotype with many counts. CDR3 sequence (DNA): TGTGCCAGCGGACAGGGGGCGCGGAGTGAAAAACTGTTTTTT. The encoded protein is CASGQGARSEKLFF. The V gene is TRBV2, the J gene TRBJ1-4, with 11 bases that match TRBD1. This CDR3 contains 14 residues. Trimming cost V 8 bases and J 7 bases; bases outside gene matches: 6. Germline V gene sequence: CDR1 SNHLY, CDR2 FYNNEI.

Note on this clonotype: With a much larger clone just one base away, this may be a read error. CDR3 residues: CTTSDSPYAETQYF. CDR3 sequence (DNA): TGTACCACCAGTGATTCCCCTTACGCCGAGACCCAGTACTTC. The V and J genes are TRBV24-1 and TRBJ2-5; D gene uncertain. This CDR3 region has 14 residues. Per germline, CDR1 KGHDR and CDR2 SFDVKD.

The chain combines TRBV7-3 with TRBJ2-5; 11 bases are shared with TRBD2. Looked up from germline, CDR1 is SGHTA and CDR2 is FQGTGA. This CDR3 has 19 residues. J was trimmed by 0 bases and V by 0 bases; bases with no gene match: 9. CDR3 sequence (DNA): TGTGCCAGCAGCTTAACGGGGACTAGCGGCCTTCCGTACCAAGAGACCCAGTACTTC. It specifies CASSLTGTSGLPYQETQYF.

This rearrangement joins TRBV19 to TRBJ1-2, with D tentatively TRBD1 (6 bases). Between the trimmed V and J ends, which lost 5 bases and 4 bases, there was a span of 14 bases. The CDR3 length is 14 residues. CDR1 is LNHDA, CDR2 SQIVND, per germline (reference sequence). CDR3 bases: TGTGCCAGTAGTGTGCCCAGGACAGCCTATGGCTACACCTTC. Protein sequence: CASSVPRTAYGYTF.

In DNA, the CDR3 is TGTGCCAGCAGCTTACGGACAGGGGTGGGCCTCCTCACTGAAGCTTTCTTT. The encoded protein is CASSLRTGVGLLTEAFF. The V and J genes are TRBV7-2 and TRBJ1-1; 9 bases map to TRBD1. There are 17 residues in the CDR3. Germline CDR1 is SGHTA and CDR2 is FQGNSA. With V trimmed by 2 bases and J by 4 bases, 11 bases remained unmatched. The full variable domain, in which reference TRBV7-2 and TRBJ1-1 provide the parts outside the CDR3, is GAGVSQSPSNKVTEKGKDVELRCDPISGHTALYWYRQSLGQGLEFLIYFQGNSAPDKSGLPSDRFSAERTGGSVSTLTIQRTQQEDSAVYLCASSLRTGVGLLTEAFFGQGTRLTVV.

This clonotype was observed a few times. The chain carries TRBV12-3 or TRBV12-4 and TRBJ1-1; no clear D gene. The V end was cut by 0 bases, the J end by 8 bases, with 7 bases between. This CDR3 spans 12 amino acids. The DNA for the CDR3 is TGTGCCAGCAGTTTAGCCAGAAACGAAGCTTTCTTT. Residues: CASSLARNEAFF.

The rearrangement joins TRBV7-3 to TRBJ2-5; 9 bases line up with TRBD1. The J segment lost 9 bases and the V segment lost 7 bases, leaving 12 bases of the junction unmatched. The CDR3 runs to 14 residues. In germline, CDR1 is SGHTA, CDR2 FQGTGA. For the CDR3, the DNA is TGTGCCAGCAAGGCGGGGACAGGGAACCAGCCCCAGTACTTC. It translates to CASKAGTGNQPQYF.

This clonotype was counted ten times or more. CDR3 residues: CATSRDLFGSTGELFF. The CDR3 nucleotides are TGTGCCACCAGCAGAGATCTCTTTGGGAGCACCGGGGAGCTGTTTTTT. This sequence joins TRBV15 and TRBJ2-2; perhaps TRBD2 as D (5 bases). Deletions cut 0 bases from V and 4 bases from J, with 12 bases between. The CDR3 is 16 residues long. Germline values: CDR1 LNHNV, CDR2 YYDKDF (reference sequence).

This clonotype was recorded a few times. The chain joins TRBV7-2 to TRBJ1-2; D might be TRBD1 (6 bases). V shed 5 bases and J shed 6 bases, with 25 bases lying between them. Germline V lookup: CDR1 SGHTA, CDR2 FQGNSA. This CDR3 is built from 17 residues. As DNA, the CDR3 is TGTGCCAGCAGCGCCCAGAGGACAGCTACGACGATAAATGGCTACACCTTC. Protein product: CASSAQRTATTINGYTF.

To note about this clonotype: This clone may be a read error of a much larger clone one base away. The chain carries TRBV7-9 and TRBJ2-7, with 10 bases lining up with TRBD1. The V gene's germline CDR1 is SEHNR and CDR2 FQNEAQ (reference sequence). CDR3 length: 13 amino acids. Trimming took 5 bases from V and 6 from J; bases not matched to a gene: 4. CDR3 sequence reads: CASSATGGSEQYF. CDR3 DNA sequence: TGTGCCAGCAGCGCGACAGGGGGCAGCGAGCAGTACTTC.

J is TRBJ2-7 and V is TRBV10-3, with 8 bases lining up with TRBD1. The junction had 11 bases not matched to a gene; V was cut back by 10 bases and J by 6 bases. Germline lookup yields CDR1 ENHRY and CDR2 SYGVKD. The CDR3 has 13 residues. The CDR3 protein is CASTDRERGEQYF. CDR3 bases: TGTGCCAGCACGGACAGGGAAAGGGGCGAGCAGTACTTC.

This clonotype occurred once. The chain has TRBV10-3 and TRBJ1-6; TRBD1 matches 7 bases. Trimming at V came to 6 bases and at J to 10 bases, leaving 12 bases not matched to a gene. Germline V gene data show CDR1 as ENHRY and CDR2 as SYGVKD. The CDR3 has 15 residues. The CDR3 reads CAIRQPMGTASPLHF. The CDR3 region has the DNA TGTGCCATCAGACAACCGATGGGGACAGCATCACCCCTCCACTTT.

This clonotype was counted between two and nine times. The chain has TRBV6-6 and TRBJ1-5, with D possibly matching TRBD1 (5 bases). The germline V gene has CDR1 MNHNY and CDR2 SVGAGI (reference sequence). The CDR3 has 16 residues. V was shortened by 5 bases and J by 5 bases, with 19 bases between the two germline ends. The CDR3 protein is CASSRLAGTGDQPQHF. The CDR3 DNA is TGTGCCAGCAGTCGTCTCGCTGGGACGGGAGATCAGCCCCAGCATTTT.

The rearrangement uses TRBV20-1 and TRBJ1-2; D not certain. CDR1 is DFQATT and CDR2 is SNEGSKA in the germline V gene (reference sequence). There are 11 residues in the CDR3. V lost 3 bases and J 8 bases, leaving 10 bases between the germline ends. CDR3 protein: CSASGSSGYTF. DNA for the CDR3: TGCAGTGCTAGTGGTTCGAGCGGCTACACCTTC.

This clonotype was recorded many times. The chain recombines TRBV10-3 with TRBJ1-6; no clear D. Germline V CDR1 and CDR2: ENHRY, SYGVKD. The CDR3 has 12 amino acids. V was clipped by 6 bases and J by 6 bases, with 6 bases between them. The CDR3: CAIRDPNSPLHF. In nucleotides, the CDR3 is TGTGCCATCAGGGATCCTAATTCACCCCTCCACTTT.